The rows below give T cell receptor beta chains drawn from one sample of a study of blood T cell repertoires in COVID-19. The method was immunoSEQ multiplex PCR; TCRdb's version includes in-frame clones alone and lacks a portion of them. The sample records hundreds of thousands of clones, about 87% being singletons. The sequencing sample was made of peripheral blood. The source is a woman aged 40 to 49 who had recovered from COVID-19. Each CDR3 is given with its conserved first and last residue. A D gene is named only where the DNA matches it firmly. Size values are once, few and many counts, or a class for expanded clones, and some rows have none.

V,J,D,size,CDR3,DNA
TRBV6-2/TRBV6-3,TRBJ2-7,TRBD1,.,CASSRQTGREQYF,TGTGCCAGCAGTCGGCAGACAGGGCGCGAGCAGTACTTC
TRBV3-1/TRBV3-2,TRBJ2-1,.,few,CASSQGGAGGEQFF,TGTGCCAGCAGCCAAGGAGGAGCCGGTGGTGAGCAGTTCTTC
TRBV10-3,TRBJ1-2,TRBD1,once,CAISSGGTGQGYTF,TGTGCCATCAGTTCGGGGGGGACAGGGCAGGGCTACACCTTC
TRBV5-1,TRBJ2-5,TRBD2,.,CASRPGASGLQETQYF,TGCGCCAGCAGACCCGGAGCTAGCGGACTCCAAGAGACCCAGTACTTC
TRBV6-5,TRBJ2-5,.,.,CASSYALRDGQYF,TGTGCCAGCAGTTACGCCCTCCGGGATGGCCAGTACTTC
TRBV9,TRBJ2-2,TRBD2,.,CASSVVGGYTGELFF,TGTGCCAGCAGCGTAGTGGGGGGGTACACCGGGGAGCTGTTTTTT
TRBV7-9,TRBJ2-7,.,.,CASSPPTGLYEQYF,TGTGCCAGCAGCCCGCCGACAGGCCTTTACGAGCAGTACTTC
TRBV6-5,TRBJ2-1,.,.,CASSYSRQYPQFF,TGTGCCAGCAGTTACTCCCGACAGTATCCGCAGTTCTTC
TRBV4-1,TRBJ2-1,.,.,CASSQLGLVYNEQFF,TGCGCCAGCAGCCAGTTGGGGCTGGTTTACAATGAGCAGTTCTTC
TRBV30,TRBJ1-1,.,.,CAWRDPGQNLDTEAFF,TGTGCCTGGAGGGATCCGGGACAAAATTTGGACACTGAAGCTTTCTTT
TRBV19,TRBJ1-2,.,.,CASSINRDYGYTF,TGTGCCAGTAGTATTAACAGGGACTATGGCTACACCTTC
TRBV5-1,TRBJ2-7,TRBD1,few,CASSLALGQRSSYEQYF,TGCGCCAGCAGCTTGGCCTTGGGACAGCGTTCATCCTACGAGCAGTACTTC
TRBV7-9,TRBJ1-2,TRBD1,.,CASTAGDRANYGYTF,TGTGCCAGCACCGCAGGGGACAGAGCTAACTATGGCTACACCTTC
TRBV2,TRBJ2-7,TRBD1,.,CASTGQAVGEQYF,TGTGCCAGCACAGGACAGGCCGTCGGTGAGCAGTACTTC
TRBV6-2/TRBV6-3,TRBJ2-3,.,.,CASSFWGVSTDTQYF,TGTGCCAGCAGTTTTTGGGGGGTTAGCACAGATACGCAGTATTTT
TRBV11-3,TRBJ1-1,TRBD1,.,CASSLEGTGGSEAFF,TGTGCCAGCAGCTTAGAAGGTACAGGGGGCTCCGAAGCTTTCTTT
TRBV11-3,TRBJ2-3,TRBD2,.,CASSLGRGSTDTQYF,TGTGCCAGCAGCTTAGGGCGGGGGAGCACAGATACGCAGTATTTT
TRBV7-8,TRBJ1-3,TRBD1,.,CASSLRQGGWGNTIYF,TGTGCCAGCAGCCTCAGACAGGGCGGATGGGGAAACACCATATATTTT
TRBV13,TRBJ2-6,.,.,CASSPTGLGANVLTF,TGTGCCAGCAGTCCTACAGGGTTAGGGGCCAACGTCCTGACTTTC
TRBV13,TRBJ2-5,.,.,CASSPSGGWQTQYF,TGTGCCAGCAGCCCCTCGGGTGGCTGGCAGACCCAGTACTTC
TRBV29-1,TRBJ1-1,.,.,CSVEGRGGAFF,TGCAGCGTTGAAGGGAGGGGGGGAGCTTTCTTT
TRBV7-4,TRBJ1-3,.,few,CASSLDRRAGSGNTIYF,TGTGCCAGCAGCTTAGATCGTCGGGCAGGGTCTGGAAACACCATATATTTT
TRBV7-2,TRBJ1-4,.,.,CASSLDRTNEKLFF,TGTGCCAGCAGCCTCGACAGGACTAATGAAAAACTGTTTTTT
TRBV7-8,TRBJ2-7,TRBD1,.,CASSLATRTGIYEQYF,TGTGCCAGCAGCCTGGCTACCAGGACAGGGATCTACGAGCAGTACTTC
TRBV19,TRBJ2-1,.,.,CASSIGNLGGRTDNEQFF,TGTGCCAGTAGTATAGGTAACCTGGGGGGGCGGACGGACAATGAGCAGTTCTTC
TRBV6-2/TRBV6-3,TRBJ1-5,TRBD1,.,CASSRDRVLEPQHF,TGTGCCAGCAGCCGGGACAGGGTTTTAGAGCCCCAGCATTTT
TRBV28,TRBJ2-5,TRBD2,.,CASSFWSGKRQRGTQYF,TGTGCCAGCAGTTTTTGGTCCGGGAAGAGACAGCGGGGGACCCAGTACTTC
TRBV27,TRBJ1-3,.,many,CASSLGGNSGNTIYF,TGTGCCAGCAGTTTGGGAGGGAACTCTGGAAACACCATATATTTT
TRBV29-1,TRBJ2-3,.,.,CSVDGGASTDTQYF,TGCAGCGTTGACGGCGGGGCTAGCACAGATACGCAGTATTTT
TRBV10-3,TRBJ1-5,.,many,CAISSGQTNSNQPQHF,TGTGCCATCAGTTCAGGACAGACAAATAGCAATCAGCCCCAGCATTTT
TRBV5-1,TRBJ1-1,.,.,CASSLAGMNTEAFF,TGCGCCAGCAGCTTGGCCGGGATGAACACTGAAGCTTTCTTT